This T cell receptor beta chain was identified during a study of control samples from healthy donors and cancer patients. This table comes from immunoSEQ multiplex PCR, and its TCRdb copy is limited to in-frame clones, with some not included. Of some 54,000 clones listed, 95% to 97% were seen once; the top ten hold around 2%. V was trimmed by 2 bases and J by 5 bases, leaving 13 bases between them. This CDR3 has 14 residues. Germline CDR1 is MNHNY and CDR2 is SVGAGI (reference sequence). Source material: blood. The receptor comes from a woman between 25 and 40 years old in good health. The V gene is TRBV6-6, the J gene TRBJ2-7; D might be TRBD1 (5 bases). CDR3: CASSYGQGQDEQYF. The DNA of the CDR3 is TGTGCCAGCAGTTACGGGCAGGGTCAGGACGAGCAGTACTTC.